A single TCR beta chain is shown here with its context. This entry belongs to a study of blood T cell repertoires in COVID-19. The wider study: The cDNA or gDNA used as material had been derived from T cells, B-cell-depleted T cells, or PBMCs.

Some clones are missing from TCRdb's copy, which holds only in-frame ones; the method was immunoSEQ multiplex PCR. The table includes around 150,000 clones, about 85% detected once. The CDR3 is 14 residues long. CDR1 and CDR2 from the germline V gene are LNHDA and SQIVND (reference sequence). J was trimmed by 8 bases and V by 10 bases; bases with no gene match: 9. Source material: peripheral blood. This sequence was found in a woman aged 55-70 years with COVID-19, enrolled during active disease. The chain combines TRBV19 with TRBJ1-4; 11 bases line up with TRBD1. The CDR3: CAIGSGTGGEKLFF. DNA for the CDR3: TGTGCCATCGGCTCCGGGACAGGGGGAGAAAAACTGTTTTTT.